The next 29 T cell receptor beta chains were all read from a single sample in a study of blood T cell repertoires in COVID-19. Repertoires were generated with immunoSEQ multiplex PCR, while TCRdb's copy carries only in-frame clones and drops some. The repertoire has fewer than 200,000 clones, 87% of them found once; the top ten carry about 3.9%. Sequencing input: peripheral blood. Receptor source: a woman in her sixties or seventies who had recovered from COVID-19.

The V gene is TRBV4-1, the J gene TRBJ1-5; D is undetermined. Trimming removed 0 bases at V and 3 bases at J, with 6 bases between. Germline CDR1 MGHRA, CDR2 YSYEKL. The CDR3 sequence is 14 residues long. The CDR3 here is CASSQEQTNQPQHF. CDR3 bases: TGCGCCAGCAGCCAAGAACAGACCAATCAGCCCCAGCATTTT.

V and J are TRBV4-2 and TRBJ2-7; 12 bases line up with TRBD2. Per the germline V gene, CDR1 is LGHNA and CDR2 is YNFKEQ. The CDR3 covers 16 residues. The V and J ends lost 0 bases and 4 bases, in that order; junction bases with no gene match: 4. The CDR3 bases are TGTGCCAGCAGCCAAGAACTAGCGGGGGGTTCATACGAGCAGTACTTC. It is translated as CASSQELAGGSYEQYF.

The V call is TRBV14, the J call TRBJ2-5, with a weak D call TRBD1 (6 bases). Germline values: CDR1 SGHDN, CDR2 FVKESK. Trimming pared 1 base from V and 4 bases from J, leaving 13 bases between. The CDR3 spans 15 residues. CDR3 nucleotide sequence: TGTGCCAGCAGCCAAGTTGTAGGGGGTGGAGAGACCCAGTACTTC. Protein sequence: CASSQVVGGGETQYF.

This clone was recorded only once. V and J are TRBV5-4 and TRBJ1-2, with a tentative D call TRBD1 (6 bases). Germline assignment: CDR1 SGHNT and CDR2 YYREEE (reference sequence). The CDR3 is 15 amino acids. V dropped 4 bases and J dropped 7 bases, with 20 bases sitting between them. CDR3 DNA: TGTGCCAGCAGCCCGAATACAGGGCTCGTGCGTGGCTACACCTTC. The encoded protein is CASSPNTGLVRGYTF. Full variable domain (rest looked up from reference TRBV5-4 and TRBJ1-2): ETGVTQSPTHLIKTRGQQVTLRCSSQSGHNTVSWYQQALGQGPQFIFQYYREEENGRGNFPPRFSGLQFPNYSSELNVNALELDDSALYLCASSPNTGLVRGYTFGSGTRLTVV.

The chain employs TRBV5-4 and TRBJ2-3; maybe TRBD1 (6 bases). The CDR3 is 16 amino acids. V was trimmed by 2 bases and J by 1 base, leaving 14 bases between them. Germline lookup yields CDR1 SGHNT and CDR2 YYREEE (reference sequence). The CDR3 coding sequence is TGTGCCAGCAGCTTAGGACAGACCTATGGCACAGATACGCAGTATTTT. It translates to CASSLGQTYGTDTQYF. Using reference TRBV5-4 and TRBJ2-3 for the parts outside the CDR3, the full variable domain is ETGVTQSPTHLIKTRGQQVTLRCSSQSGHNTVSWYQQALGQGPQFIFQYYREEENGRGNFPPRFSGLQFPNYSSELNVNALELDDSALYLCASSLGQTYGTDTQYFGPGTRLTVL.

The V gene is TRBV20-1, the J gene TRBJ2-1, with D perhaps matching TRBD2 (6 bases). Germline CDR1 reads DFQATT; CDR2 reads SNEGSKA (reference sequence). V lost 3 bases and J lost 8, with 8 bases in between. The CDR3 has 11 amino acids. In DNA form, the CDR3 reads TGCAGTGCTAGCTGGGGGGATGAGCAGTTCTTC. This sequence encodes CSASWGDEQFF.

This chain links TRBV3-1 (or the pseudogene TRBV3-2) with TRBJ1-4; 7 positions match TRBD1. The germline V gene encodes CDR1 LGHDT and CDR2 YNNKEL (reference sequence). This CDR3 spans 14 amino acids. The V segment lost 2 bases and the J segment 7 bases; nucleotides outside the gene matches: 4. CDR3 region: CASSQIDRVEKLFF. In DNA, the CDR3 is TGTGCCAGCAGCCAAATAGACAGGGTTGAAAAACTGTTTTTT.

Only a few counts were recorded for this clone. The chain employs TRBV5-4 and TRBJ2-6; 7 nucleotides align to TRBD1. Trimming took 7 bases from V and 2 from J; bases not matched to a gene: 9. Germline V gene lookup returns CDR1 SGHNT and CDR2 YYREEE (reference sequence). This CDR3 comprises 16 residues. For the CDR3, the DNA is TGTGCCAGCGAAACAAAGACAGGGACTGGGGCCAACGTCCTGACTTTC. Encoded protein: CASETKTGTGANVLTF.

V and J are TRBV10-1 and TRBJ2-7, with a possible D match to TRBD2 (6 bases). Trimming shortened V by 8 bases and J by 4 bases, and 27 bases separated the two germline ends. CDR1 and CDR2 from the germline V gene are WNHNN and SYGVQD (reference sequence). This CDR3 has 17 amino acids. DNA for the CDR3: TGCGCCAGCCCACTGTCGGGGTGCTGGCGGGACCTTTACGAGCAGTACTTC. This translates into CASPLSGCWRDLYEQYF.

The rearrangement joins TRBV5-8 to TRBJ1-5; D gene unclear. CDR1 is SGHTS and CDR2 is YDEGEE in the germline V gene. The V and J ends lost 1 base and 0 bases respectively, with 20 bases between them. This CDR3 region has 19 residues. CDR3 region: CASSLRPTSRLNSNQPQHF. For the CDR3, the DNA is TGTGCCAGCAGCTTGAGGCCCACCTCTCGACTTAATAGCAATCAGCCCCAGCATTTT.

The rearrangement uses TRBV15 and TRBJ2-7, with 8 bases that match TRBD1. V was pared by 3 bases and J by 3 bases, with 4 bases of the junction left unmatched. Germline assignment: CDR1 LNHNV and CDR2 YYDKDF (reference sequence). The CDR3 extends over 14 amino acids. CDR3 sequence: CATSRGQEGYEQYF. The CDR3 region has the DNA TGTGCCACCAGCAGGGGACAGGAGGGCTACGAGCAGTACTTC.

The rearrangement links TRBV4-3 to TRBJ2-7; D remains unclear. Germline V CDR1 and CDR2: LGHNA, YSLEER. The CDR3 loop spans 14 amino acids. V was cut by 0 bases and J by 3 bases, with 9 bases left in between. In DNA form, the CDR3 reads TGCGCCAGCAGCCAAGACAAACATAACTACGAGCAGTACTTC. Translation gives CASSQDKHNYEQYF.

The chain is built from TRBV3-1 (or the pseudogene TRBV3-2) and TRBJ2-1; the match to TRBD1 covers 9 bases. CDR1 is LGHDT, CDR2 YNNKEL, per germline (reference sequence). Trimming cost V 0 bases and J 15 bases; bases outside gene matches: 15. The CDR3 has 16 amino acids. For the CDR3, the DNA is TGTGCCAGCAGCCAAGATCGTTATTTTGGGGACAGGGCACGGTTCTTC. Translated, it gives CASSQDRYFGDRARFF.

The CDR3 is CASSQVGGLKNEQFF. The CDR3 coding sequence is TGCGCCAGCAGCCAGGTGGGGGGGCTAAAGAATGAGCAGTTCTTC. The chain uses TRBV4-1 and TRBJ2-1, with D possibly being TRBD2 (7 bases). The CDR3 is 15 amino acids. Trimming took off 3 bases at V and 7 bases at J, with 16 bases between the two ends. Germline assignment: CDR1 MGHRA and CDR2 YSYEKL.

The chain combines TRBV6-5 with TRBJ2-5; the match to TRBD1 covers 8 bases. Germline V CDR1 and CDR2: MNHEY, SVGAGI. The J segment lost 2 bases and the V segment lost 5 bases, leaving 4 bases of the junction unmatched. The CDR3 totals 14 residues. CDR3 protein: CASSRTGTQETQYF. CDR3 bases: TGTGCCAGCAGTAGGACAGGGACTCAAGAGACCCAGTACTTC.

In its sample, this clone was seen a few times. The chain recombines TRBV29-1 with TRBJ1-2; D not certain. This CDR3 contains 13 residues. Germline CDR1 and CDR2: SQVTM and ANQGSEA. V lost 3 bases and J 5 bases, leaving 13 bases between the germline ends. CDR3 in amino acids: CSVDAQRSYGYTF. The DNA of the CDR3 is TGCAGCGTTGACGCGCAGCGCTCTTATGGCTACACCTTC.

V usage is TRBV3-1 (or the pseudogene TRBV3-2) and J usage is TRBJ2-7; 12 bases fit TRBD1. Germline-derived CDR1 and CDR2 are LGHDT and YNNKEL (reference sequence). The CDR3 contains 13 residues. J lost 12 bases, V lost 3 bases, and 6 bases had no gene match. In DNA form, the CDR3 reads TGTGCCAGCAGCCACGGGGGACAGGGGGCAGGGTACTTC. This codes for CASSHGGQGAGYF.

As DNA, the CDR3 is TGCAGCGTTGTTTCTAACGAGAACACTGAAGCTTTCTTT. The encoded protein is CSVVSNENTEAFF. V gene TRBV29-1 combines with J gene TRBJ1-1, with D unresolved. The CDR3 sequence is 13 residues long. V was pared by 4 bases and J by 1 base, with 10 bases between. Germline V CDR1 and CDR2: SQVTM, ANQGSEA. The whole variable domain, filled in from reference TRBV29-1 and TRBJ1-1, reads SAVISQKPSRDICQRGTSLTIQCQVDSQVTMMFWYRQQPGQSLTLIATANQGSEATYESGFVIDKFPISRPNLTFSTLTVSNMSPEDSSIYLCSVVSNENTEAFFGQGTRLTVV.

The V gene is TRBV7-9, the J gene TRBJ2-7, with D possibly matching TRBD1 (5 bases). The CDR3 is made up of 13 amino acids. Germline V gives CDR1 SEHNR, CDR2 FQNEAQ (reference sequence). Between the trimmed V and J ends, which lost 5 bases and 5 bases, there was a span of 13 bases. This CDR3 is CASSAGKGDEQYF. The CDR3 DNA follows: TGTGCCAGCAGCGCCGGAAAAGGGGACGAGCAGTACTTC.

The gene calls are TRBV9 and TRBJ1-2; no clear D. CDR1 and CDR2 from the germline V gene are SGDLS and YYNGEE. The CDR3 has 14 residues. Trimming left V 6 bases short and J 2 bases short, with 14 bases between. The CDR3 protein is CASTAGSPNYGYTF. Written as DNA, the CDR3 is TGTGCCAGCACCGCTGGGAGTCCCAACTATGGCTACACCTTC.

The chain uses TRBV29-1 and TRBJ2-7, with TRBD1 matching over 8 bases. The CDR3 spans 13 residues. V lost 6 bases and J lost 2; bases outside the gene matches: 6. Germline loops: CDR1 SQVTM, CDR2 ANQGSEA. CDR3 region: CSVAGTGAYEQYF. DNA for the CDR3: TGCAGCGTAGCCGGGACAGGAGCCTACGAGCAGTACTTC.

This clone showed up just once. V gene TRBV19 combines with J gene TRBJ2-5; D call uncertain. The CDR3 covers 13 residues. Trimming took 3 bases from V and 4 from J, leaving 9 bases between them. CDR1 is LNHDA, CDR2 SQIVND, per germline (reference sequence). CDR3 nucleotide sequence: TGTGCCAGTAGTATTAACATTTTAGAGACCCAGTACTTC. Translating gives CASSINILETQYF.

This chain uses TRBV5-8 with TRBJ2-1; no firm D call. CDR3 length equals 12 residues. Germline lookup yields CDR1 SGHTS and CDR2 YDEGEE. Trimming shortened V by 2 bases and J by 14 bases, and 14 bases separated the two germline ends. The DNA for the CDR3 is TGTGCCAGCAGCTTAGACGCAGGCCAAGAGTTCTTC. This gives the protein CASSLDAGQEFF.

The chain employs TRBV4-2 and TRBJ1-4; TRBD1 agrees at 10 bases. This CDR3 region has 18 residues. V trimming: 8 bases; J trimming: 6 bases; junction bases outside the gene matches: 18. Germline V gene data show CDR1 as LGHNA and CDR2 as YNFKEQ. This CDR3 is CASAQSVGPDRGYEKLFF. Here the CDR3 DNA reads TGTGCCAGCGCCCAATCGGTTGGCCCGGACAGGGGGTATGAAAAACTGTTTTTT.

The genes are TRBV5-1 and TRBJ2-5; D uncertain. The CDR3 totals 15 residues. Per germline, CDR1 SGHRS and CDR2 YFSETQ. Trimming pared 0 bases from V and 1 base from J, leaving 10 bases between. The CDR3 loop reads CASSLGVTPQETQYF. The CDR3 DNA reads as TGCGCCAGCAGCTTGGGCGTTACTCCCCAAGAGACCCAGTACTTC.

Concerning this clone itself: Other nucleotide sequences in the sample specify the same CDR3. V and J are TRBV3-1 (or the pseudogene TRBV3-2) and TRBJ1-2, with a weak D call TRBD1 (5 bases). The CDR3 is made up of 13 amino acids. V was clipped by 4 bases and J by 8 bases, with 14 bases between them. The V gene's germline CDR1 is LGHDT and CDR2 YNNKEL (reference sequence). The CDR3 sequence is CASSLGQGGGYTF. The CDR3 nucleotides read TGTGCCAGCAGCCTCGGGCAGGGTGGAGGCTACACCTTC.

This clone was observed once. The V gene is TRBV19, the J gene TRBJ1-1, with 8 positions matching TRBD1. The ends lost 5 bases at V and 5 bases at J; junction bases unmatched: 4. The germline gives CDR1 LNHDA, CDR2 SQIVND (reference sequence). The CDR3 runs to 13 residues. For the CDR3, the DNA is TGTGCCAGTAGTGAACAGGGGGGGACTGAAGCTTTCTTT. As protein: CASSEQGGTEAFF.

This clone was seen a few times. The chain combines TRBV28 with TRBJ1-5, with 7 bases fitting TRBD1. The germline V gene has CDR1 MDHEN and CDR2 SYDVKM. Trimming took 7 bases from V and 5 from J; bases not matched to a gene: 2. CDR3 length equals 12 residues. The CDR3 is CASNGQDQPQHF. The CDR3 coding sequence is TGTGCCAGCAATGGACAGGATCAGCCCCAGCATTTT. The entire variable domain, with the rest obtained from reference TRBV28 and TRBJ1-5, is as follows: DVKVTQSSRYLVKRTGEKVFLECVQDMDHENMFWYRQDPGLGLRLIYFSYDVKMKEKGDIPEGYSVSREKKERFSLILESASTNQTSMYLCASNGQDQPQHFGDGTRLSIL.

The V call is TRBV27, the J call TRBJ2-1, with D possibly being TRBD2 (6 bases). There are 16 residues in the CDR3. V was trimmed by 2 bases and J by 6 bases, leaving 17 bases between them. Germline CDR1 and CDR2: MNHEY and SMNVEV (reference sequence). CDR3 nucleotide sequence: TGTGCCAGCAGTTTAAGGAGGGGCCATCTCGGCAATGAGCAGTTCTTC. Its translation: CASSLRRGHLGNEQFF.